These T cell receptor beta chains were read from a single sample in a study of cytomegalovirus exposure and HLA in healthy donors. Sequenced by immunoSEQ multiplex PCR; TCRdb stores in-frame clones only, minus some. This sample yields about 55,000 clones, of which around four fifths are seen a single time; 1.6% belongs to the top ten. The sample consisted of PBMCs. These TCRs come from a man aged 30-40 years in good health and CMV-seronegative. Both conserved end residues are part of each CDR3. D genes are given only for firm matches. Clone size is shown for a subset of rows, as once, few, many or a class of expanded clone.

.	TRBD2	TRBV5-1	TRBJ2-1	TGCGCCAGCAGCATACTAGCGGGGGGAGGTGAGCAGTTCTTC	CASSILAGGGEQFF
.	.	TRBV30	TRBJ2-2	TGTGCCGTCAGGGGCCAGAACACCGGGGAGCTGTTTTTT	CAVRGQNTGELFF
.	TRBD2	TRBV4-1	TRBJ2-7	TGCGCCAGCAGCCATAACACCGGGACTACGGGCGAGCAGTACTTC	CASSHNTGTTGEQYF
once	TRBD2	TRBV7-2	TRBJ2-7	TGTGCCAGCAGCTTGGGACAGGGAGGACTAGCGGGGTCTTACGAGCAGTACTTC	CASSLGQGGLAGSYEQYF
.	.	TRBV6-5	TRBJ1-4	TGTGCCAGCAGATACACAGGGAGCTTGAATGAAAAACTGTTTTTT	CASRYTGSLNEKLFF
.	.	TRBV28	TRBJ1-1	TGTGCCAGCAGTAACGGGGTGAGAGGAAGAGCTTTCTTT	CASSNGVRGRAFF
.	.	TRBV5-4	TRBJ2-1	TGTGCCAGCAGCCCCGACTACGCGAATAATGAGCAGTTCTTC	CASSPDYANNEQFF
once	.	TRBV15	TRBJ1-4	TGTGCCACCAGCAGAGAGGGGGCTGGGGATGAAAAACTGTTTTTT	CATSREGAGDEKLFF
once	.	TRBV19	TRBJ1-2	TGTGCCAGTAGTATGGAGGGGAGGGTCTTTGGCTACACCTTC	CASSMEGRVFGYTF
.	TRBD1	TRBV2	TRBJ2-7	TGTGCCAGCAGACAGGGGTTAGTCTCCTACGAGCAGTACTTC	CASRQGLVSYEQYF
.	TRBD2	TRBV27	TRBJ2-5	TGTGCCAGCAGTCCCAGACTAGCGGGAGGGCGAGAGACCCAGTACTTC	CASSPRLAGGRETQYF
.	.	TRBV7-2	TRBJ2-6	TGTGCCAGGGGGGGACAGAACTCTGGGGCCAACGTCCTGACTTTC	CARGGQNSGANVLTF
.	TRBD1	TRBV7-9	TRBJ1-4	TGTGCCAGCAGCCCAGGGACAGGGCTAAATGAAAAACTGTTTTTT	CASSPGTGLNEKLFF
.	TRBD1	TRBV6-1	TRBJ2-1	TGTGCCAGCAGCTTGGACAGGGGGCGCAATGAGCAGTTCTTC	CASSLDRGRNEQFF
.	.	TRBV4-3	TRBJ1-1	TGCGCCACCCCGGGACAACCGATGAACACTGAAGCTTTCTTT	CATPGQPMNTEAFF
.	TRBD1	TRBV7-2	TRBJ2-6	TGTGCCAGCAGCTTAACAGGGGGCAGCTCAGGGGCCAACGTCCTGACTTTC	CASSLTGGSSGANVLTF
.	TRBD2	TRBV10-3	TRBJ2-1	TGTGCCATCAGTGGGACTAGCGGGTACAATGAGCAGTTCTTC	CAISGTSGYNEQFF
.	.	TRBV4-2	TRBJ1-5	TGTGCCAGCAGCCAAGAAAGAGATAATCAGCCCCAGCATTTT	CASSQERDNQPQHF
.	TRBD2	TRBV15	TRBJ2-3	TGTGCCACCAGCAGAGATTGGACTAGCATTGGGGAAACAGATACGCAGTATTTT	CATSRDWTSIGETDTQYF
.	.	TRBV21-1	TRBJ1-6	TGTGCCAGCAGCCAACCCGGGGTTCCCAATTCACCCCTCCACTTT	CASSQPGVPNSPLHF
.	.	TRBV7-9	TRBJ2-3	TGTGCCAGCAGCTCAACTAGATCGACAACAGATACGCAGTATTTT	CASSSTRSTTDTQYF
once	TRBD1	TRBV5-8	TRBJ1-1	TGTGCCAGCAGCCTAGGGACAGGGTATGGGAACACTGAAGCTTTCTTT	CASSLGTGYGNTEAFF
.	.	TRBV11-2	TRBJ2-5	TGTGCCAGCAGCTTTCTGGGAGCAAAAGAGACCCAGTACTTC	CASSFLGAKETQYF